The sequence of this T cell receptor (beta chain) was determined in a study of shared clonotypes between healthy human individuals. Study results and caveats: The sharing of around 5% of naive CD4 clonotypes was seen across several donors.

Terminally differentiated effector memory CD45RA+ cells were excluded by CCR7 positive selection of CD45RO-negative cells. The germline V and J ends were trimmed by 7 bases and 5 bases, with 14 bases remaining between them. The CDR3 is made up of 13 amino acids. The V gene's germline CDR1 is MDHEN and CDR2 SYDVKM. To note about this clone: Its specificity is unknown.

The authors distributed each subset's genomic DNA evenly over several immunoSEQ plates. Authors' processing steps: Filtering differed since immunoSEQ provided only junctions, with no quality scores. The repertoire was sequenced with immunoSEQ multiplex PCR; TCRdb's copy has only in-frame clones and lacks some. V, J and clone size are taken as reported in that table, and D and trimming were inferred from the DNA itself. The sample has around 600,000 clones; 85% to 95% are singletons. The material sequenced was naive CD8+ T cells sorted from blood. The clonotype was recovered from a woman aged 25 to 39 in good health. The V gene is TRBV28, the J gene TRBJ1-2; D is possibly TRBD1 (5 bases). CDR3 sequence: CASTPRGEYGYTF. DNA for the CDR3: TGTGCCAGCACCCCTCGGGGCGAATATGGCTACACCTTC.